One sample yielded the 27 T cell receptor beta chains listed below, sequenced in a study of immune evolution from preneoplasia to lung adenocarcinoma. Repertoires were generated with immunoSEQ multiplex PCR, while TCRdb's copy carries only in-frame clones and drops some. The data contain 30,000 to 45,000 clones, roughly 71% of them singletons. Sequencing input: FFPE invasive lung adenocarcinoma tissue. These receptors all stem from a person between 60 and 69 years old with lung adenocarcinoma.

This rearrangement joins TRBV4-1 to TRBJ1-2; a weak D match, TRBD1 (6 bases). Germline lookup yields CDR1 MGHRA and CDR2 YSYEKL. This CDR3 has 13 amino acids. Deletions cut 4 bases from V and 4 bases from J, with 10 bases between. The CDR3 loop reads CASSPQGSYGYTF. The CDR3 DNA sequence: TGCGCCAGCAGCCCTCAGGGGTCCTATGGCTACACCTTC.

The CDR3 DNA follows: TGTGCCAGCAGTGACGGAGGGACAGGTCGAAATCAGCCCCAGCATTTT. Translation gives CASSDGGTGRNQPQHF. V and J are TRBV6-1 and TRBJ1-5, with TRBD1 identical over 8 bases. J lost 4 bases, V lost 3 bases, and 8 bases had no gene match. Germline CDR1 MNHNS, CDR2 SASEGT. This CDR3 region has 16 residues.

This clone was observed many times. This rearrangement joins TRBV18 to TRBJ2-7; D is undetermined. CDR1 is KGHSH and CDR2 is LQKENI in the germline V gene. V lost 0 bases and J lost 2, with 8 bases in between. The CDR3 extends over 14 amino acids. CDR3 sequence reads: CASSPPQSPYEQYF. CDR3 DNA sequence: TGTGCCAGCTCACCACCGCAGAGCCCCTACGAGCAGTACTTC.

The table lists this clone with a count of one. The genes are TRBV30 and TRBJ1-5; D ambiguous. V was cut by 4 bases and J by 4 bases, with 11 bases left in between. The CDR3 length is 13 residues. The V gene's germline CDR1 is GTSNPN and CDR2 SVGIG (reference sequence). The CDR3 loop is CAWNYGPNQPQHF. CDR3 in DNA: TGTGCCTGGAACTATGGGCCAAATCAGCCCCAGCATTTT.

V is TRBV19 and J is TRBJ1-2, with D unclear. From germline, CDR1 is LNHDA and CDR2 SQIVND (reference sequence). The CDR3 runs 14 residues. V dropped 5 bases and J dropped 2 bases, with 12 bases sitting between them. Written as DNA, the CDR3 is TGTGCCAGTAGTCCGGTCGTCCAGAACTATGGCTACACCTTC. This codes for CASSPVVQNYGYTF. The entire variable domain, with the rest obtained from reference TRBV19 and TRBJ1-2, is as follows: DGGITQSPKYLFRKEGQNVTLSCEQNLNHDAMYWYRQDPGQGLRLIYYSQIVNDFQKGDIAEGYSVSREKKESFPLTVTSAQKNPTAFYLCASSPVVQNYGYTFGSGTRLTVV.

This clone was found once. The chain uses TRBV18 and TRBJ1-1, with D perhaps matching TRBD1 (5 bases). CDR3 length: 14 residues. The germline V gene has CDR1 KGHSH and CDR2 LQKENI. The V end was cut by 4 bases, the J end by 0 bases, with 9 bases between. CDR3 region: CASSHTTVNTEAFF. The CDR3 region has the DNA TGTGCCAGCTCACACACGACAGTGAACACTGAAGCTTTCTTT.

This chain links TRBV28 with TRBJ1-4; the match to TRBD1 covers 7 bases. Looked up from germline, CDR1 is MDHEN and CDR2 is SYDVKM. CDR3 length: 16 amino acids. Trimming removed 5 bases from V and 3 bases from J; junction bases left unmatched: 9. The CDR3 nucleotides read TGTGCCAGCAGTGTATCAAGGGGGCCCGCTAATGAAAAACTGTTTTTT. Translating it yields CASSVSRGPANEKLFF.

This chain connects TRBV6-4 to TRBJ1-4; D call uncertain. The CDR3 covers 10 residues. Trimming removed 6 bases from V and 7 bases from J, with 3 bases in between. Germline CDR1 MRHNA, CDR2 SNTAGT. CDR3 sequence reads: CASSAEKLFF. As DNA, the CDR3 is TGTGCCAGCAGCGCTGAAAAACTGTTTTTT.

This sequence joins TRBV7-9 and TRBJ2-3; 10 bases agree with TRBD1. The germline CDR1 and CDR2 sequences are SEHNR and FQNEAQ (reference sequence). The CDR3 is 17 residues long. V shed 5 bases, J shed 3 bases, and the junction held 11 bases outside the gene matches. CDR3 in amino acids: CASSRRAGTGVTDTQYF. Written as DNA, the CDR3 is TGTGCCAGCAGCCGGCGAGCCGGGACAGGGGTAACAGATACGCAGTATTTT. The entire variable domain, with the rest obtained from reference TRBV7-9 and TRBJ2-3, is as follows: DTGVSQNPRHKITKRGQNVTFRCDPISEHNRLYWYRQTLGQGPEFLTYFQNEAQLEKSRLLSDRFSAERPKGSFSTLEIQRTEQGDSAMYLCASSRRAGTGVTDTQYFGPGTRLTVL.

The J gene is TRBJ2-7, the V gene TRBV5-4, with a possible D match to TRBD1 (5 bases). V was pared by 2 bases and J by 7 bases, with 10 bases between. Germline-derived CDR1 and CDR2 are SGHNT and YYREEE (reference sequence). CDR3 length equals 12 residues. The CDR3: CASSFKGREQYF. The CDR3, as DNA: TGTGCCAGCAGCTTTAAGGGGCGAGAGCAGTACTTC.

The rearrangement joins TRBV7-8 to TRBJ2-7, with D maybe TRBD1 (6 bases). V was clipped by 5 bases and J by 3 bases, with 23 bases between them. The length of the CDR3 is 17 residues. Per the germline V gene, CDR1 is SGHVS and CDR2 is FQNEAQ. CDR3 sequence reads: CASSPRDKSQISYEQYF. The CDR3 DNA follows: TGTGCCAGCAGCCCCCGGGACAAGAGCCAGATAAGCTACGAGCAGTACTTC.

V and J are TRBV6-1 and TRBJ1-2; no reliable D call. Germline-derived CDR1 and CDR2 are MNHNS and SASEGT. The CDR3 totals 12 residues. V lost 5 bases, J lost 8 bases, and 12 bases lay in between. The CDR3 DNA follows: TGTGCCAGCAGTAAGTCGACAACGGGCTACACCTTC. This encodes CASSKSTTGYTF.

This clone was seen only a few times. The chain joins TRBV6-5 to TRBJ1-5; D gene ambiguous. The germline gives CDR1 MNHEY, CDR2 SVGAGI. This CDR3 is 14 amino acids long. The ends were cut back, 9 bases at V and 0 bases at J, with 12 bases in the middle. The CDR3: CASLQNYSNQPQHF. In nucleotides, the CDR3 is TGTGCCAGTCTACAGAATTATAGCAATCAGCCCCAGCATTTT.

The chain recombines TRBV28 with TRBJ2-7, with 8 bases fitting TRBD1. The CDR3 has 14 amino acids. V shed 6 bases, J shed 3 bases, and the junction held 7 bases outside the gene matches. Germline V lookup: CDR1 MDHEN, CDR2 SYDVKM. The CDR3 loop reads CASRSPGQGYEQYF. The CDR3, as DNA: TGTGCCAGCAGATCCCCCGGACAGGGCTACGAGCAGTACTTC.

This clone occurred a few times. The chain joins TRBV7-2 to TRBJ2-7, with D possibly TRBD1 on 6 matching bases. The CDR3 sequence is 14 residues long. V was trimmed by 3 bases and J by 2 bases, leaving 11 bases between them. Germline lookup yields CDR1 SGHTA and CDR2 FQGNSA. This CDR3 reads CASSFKTGTYEQYF. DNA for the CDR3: TGTGCCAGCAGCTTCAAAACAGGGACCTACGAGCAGTACTTC.

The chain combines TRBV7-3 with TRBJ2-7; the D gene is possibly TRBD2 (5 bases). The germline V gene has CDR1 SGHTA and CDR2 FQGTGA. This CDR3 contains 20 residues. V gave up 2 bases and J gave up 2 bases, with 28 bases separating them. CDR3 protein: CASSLARGPLALRGTYEQYF. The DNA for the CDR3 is TGTGCCAGCAGCTTAGCGAGAGGGCCATTAGCCTTGAGAGGAACCTACGAGCAGTACTTC.

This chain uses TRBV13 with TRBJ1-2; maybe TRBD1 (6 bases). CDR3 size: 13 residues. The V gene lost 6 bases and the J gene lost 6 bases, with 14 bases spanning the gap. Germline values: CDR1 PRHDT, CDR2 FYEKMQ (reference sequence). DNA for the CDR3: TGTGCCAGCAGTCAACAGGGCCGTCATGGCTACACCTTC. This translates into CASSQQGRHGYTF.

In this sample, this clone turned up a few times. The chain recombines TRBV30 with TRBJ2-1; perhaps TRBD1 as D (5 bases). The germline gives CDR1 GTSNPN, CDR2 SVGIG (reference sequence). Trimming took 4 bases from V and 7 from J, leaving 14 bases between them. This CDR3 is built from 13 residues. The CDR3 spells CAWNTQGLNEQFF. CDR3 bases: TGTGCCTGGAATACCCAGGGCCTTAATGAGCAGTTCTTC.

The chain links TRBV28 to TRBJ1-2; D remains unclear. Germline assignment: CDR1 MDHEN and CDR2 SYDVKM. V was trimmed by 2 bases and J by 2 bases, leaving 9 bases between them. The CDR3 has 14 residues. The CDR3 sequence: CASSLNFGNYGYTF. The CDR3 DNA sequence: TGTGCCAGCAGTTTAAATTTTGGGAACTATGGCTACACCTTC.

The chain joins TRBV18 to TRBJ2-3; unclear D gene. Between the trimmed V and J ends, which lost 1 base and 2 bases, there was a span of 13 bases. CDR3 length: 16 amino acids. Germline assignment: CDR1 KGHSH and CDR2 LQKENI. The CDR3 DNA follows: TGTGCCAGCTCACCACTGAGGCAGGCGAACACAGATACGCAGTATTTT. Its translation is CASSPLRQANTDTQYF.

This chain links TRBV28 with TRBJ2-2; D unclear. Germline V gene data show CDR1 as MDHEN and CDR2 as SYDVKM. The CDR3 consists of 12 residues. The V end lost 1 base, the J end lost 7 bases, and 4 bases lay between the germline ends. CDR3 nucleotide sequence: TGTGCCAGCAGTTTATATGGCGGGGAGCTGTTTTTT. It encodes CASSLYGGELFF. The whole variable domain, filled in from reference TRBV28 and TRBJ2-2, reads DVKVTQSSRYLVKRTGEKVFLECVQDMDHENMFWYRQDPGLGLRLIYFSYDVKMKEKGDIPEGYSVSREKKERFSLILESASTNQTSMYLCASSLYGGELFFGEGSRLTVL.

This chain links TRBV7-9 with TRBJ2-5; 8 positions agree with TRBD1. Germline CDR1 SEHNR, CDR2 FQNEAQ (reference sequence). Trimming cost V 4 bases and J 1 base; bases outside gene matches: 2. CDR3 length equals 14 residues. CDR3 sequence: CASSYGTGQETQYF. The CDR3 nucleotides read TGTGCCAGCAGCTACGGGACAGGCCAAGAGACCCAGTACTTC.

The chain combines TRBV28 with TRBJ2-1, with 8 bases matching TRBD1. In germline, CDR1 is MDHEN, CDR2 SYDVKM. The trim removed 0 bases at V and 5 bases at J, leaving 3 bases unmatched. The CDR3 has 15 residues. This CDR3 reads CASSLWTGANNEQFF. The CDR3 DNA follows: TGTGCCAGCAGTTTATGGACAGGGGCGAACAATGAGCAGTTCTTC.

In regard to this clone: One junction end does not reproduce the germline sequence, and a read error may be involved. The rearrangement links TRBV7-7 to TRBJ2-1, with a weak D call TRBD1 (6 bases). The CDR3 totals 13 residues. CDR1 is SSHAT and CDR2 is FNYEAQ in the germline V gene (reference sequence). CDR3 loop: CASSLLGGDEQFF. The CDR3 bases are TGTGCTAGCAGCTTACTTGGGGGCGATGAGCAGTTCTTC.

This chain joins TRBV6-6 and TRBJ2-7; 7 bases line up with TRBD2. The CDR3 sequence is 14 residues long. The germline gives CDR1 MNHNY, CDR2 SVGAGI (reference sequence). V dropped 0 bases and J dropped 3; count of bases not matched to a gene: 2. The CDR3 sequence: CASSYSRGNYEQYF. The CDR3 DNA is TGTGCCAGCAGTTACTCGCGGGGGAACTACGAGCAGTACTTC.

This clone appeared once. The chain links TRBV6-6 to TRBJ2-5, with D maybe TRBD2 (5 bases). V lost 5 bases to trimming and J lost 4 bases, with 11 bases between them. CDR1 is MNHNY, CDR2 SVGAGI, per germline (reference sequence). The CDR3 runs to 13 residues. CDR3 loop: CASSLLVGETQYF. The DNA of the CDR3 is TGTGCCAGCAGTCTACTAGTGGGAGAGACCCAGTACTTC.

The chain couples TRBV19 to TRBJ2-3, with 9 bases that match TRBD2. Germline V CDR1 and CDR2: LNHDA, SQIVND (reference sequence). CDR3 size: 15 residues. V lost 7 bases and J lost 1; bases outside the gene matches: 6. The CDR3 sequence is CASTGGRAGTDTQYF. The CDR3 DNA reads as TGTGCCAGTACGGGCGGGAGGGCCGGCACAGATACGCAGTATTTT.